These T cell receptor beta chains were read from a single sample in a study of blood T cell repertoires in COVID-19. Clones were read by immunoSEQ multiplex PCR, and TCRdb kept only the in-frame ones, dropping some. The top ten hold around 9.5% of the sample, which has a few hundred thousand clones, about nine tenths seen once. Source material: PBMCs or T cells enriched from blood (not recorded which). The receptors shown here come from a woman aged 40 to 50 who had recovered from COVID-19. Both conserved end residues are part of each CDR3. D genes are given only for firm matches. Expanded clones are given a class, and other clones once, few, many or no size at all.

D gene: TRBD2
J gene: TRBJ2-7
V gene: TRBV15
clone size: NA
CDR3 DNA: TGTGCCACCAGCAGCTCCTTAACTTTCGTAGCGGGAGGTACCTACGAGCAGTACTTC
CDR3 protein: CATSSSLTFVAGGTYEQYF

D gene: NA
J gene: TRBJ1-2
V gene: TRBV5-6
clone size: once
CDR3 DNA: TGTGCCAGCAGCTTGTATGGGGCCCCTAACTATGGCTACACCTTC
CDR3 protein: CASSLYGAPNYGYTF

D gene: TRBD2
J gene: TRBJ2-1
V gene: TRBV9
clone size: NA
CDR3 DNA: TGTGCCAGCAGCGTAGGGCATAGCGGGGACCAGTACAATGAGCAGTTCTTC
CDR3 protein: CASSVGHSGDQYNEQFF

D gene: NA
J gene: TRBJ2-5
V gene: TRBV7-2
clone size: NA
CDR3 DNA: TGTGCCAGCAGCTTTGGGCCCCAAGAGACCCAGTACTTC
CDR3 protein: CASSFGPQETQYF

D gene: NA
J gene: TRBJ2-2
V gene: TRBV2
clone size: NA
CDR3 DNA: TGTGCCAGCAGTGTTCGGGGGGCGTGGAACACCGGGGAGCTGTTTTTT
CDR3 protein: CASSVRGAWNTGELFF

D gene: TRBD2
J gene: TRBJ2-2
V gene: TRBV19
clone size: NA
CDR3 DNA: TGTGCCAGTAGTACCCTAGCGGGAAACACCGGGGAGCTGTTTTTT
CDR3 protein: CASSTLAGNTGELFF

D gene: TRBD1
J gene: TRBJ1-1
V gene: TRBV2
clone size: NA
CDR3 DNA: TGTGCCAGCACGGACCGAAGGACAGGGGGCGGCACTGAAGCTTTCTTT
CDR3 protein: CASTDRRTGGGTEAFF

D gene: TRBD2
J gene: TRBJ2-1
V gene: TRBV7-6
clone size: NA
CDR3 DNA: TGTGCCAGCAGCTTAGGGACTAGCGCTTACAATGAGCAGTTCTTC
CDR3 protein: CASSLGTSAYNEQFF

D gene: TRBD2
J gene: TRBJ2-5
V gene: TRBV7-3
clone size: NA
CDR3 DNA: TGTGCCAGCAGCTCGCGTCCGGGACTAGCGCATTTCCAAGAGACCCAGTACTTC
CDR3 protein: CASSSRPGLAHFQETQYF

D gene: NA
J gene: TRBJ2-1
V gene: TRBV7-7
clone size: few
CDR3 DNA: TGTGCTAGCAGCTCCCTAGCGTTTACCTCCTACAATGAGCAGTTCTTC
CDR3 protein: CASSSLAFTSYNEQFF

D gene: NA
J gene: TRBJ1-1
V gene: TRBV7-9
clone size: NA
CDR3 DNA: TGTGCCAGCAGATTACAGGGAGGGATCCCTGAAGCTTTCTTT
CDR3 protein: CASRLQGGIPEAFF

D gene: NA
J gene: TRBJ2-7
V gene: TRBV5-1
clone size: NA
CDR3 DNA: TGCGCCAGCAGCTTGTATGTTGTGGGCAGCTCCTACGAGCAGTACTTC
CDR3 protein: CASSLYVVGSSYEQYF

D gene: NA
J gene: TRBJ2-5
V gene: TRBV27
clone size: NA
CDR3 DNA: TGTGCCAGTATGGCAGGGGTGGATTTCGCCGAAGAGACCCAGTACTTC
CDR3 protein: CASMAGVDFAEETQYF

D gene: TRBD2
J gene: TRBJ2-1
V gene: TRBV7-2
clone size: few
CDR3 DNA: TGTGCCAGCAGCTTTATTAGCGGGGGGAACAATGAGCAGTTCTTC
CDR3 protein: CASSFISGGNNEQFF

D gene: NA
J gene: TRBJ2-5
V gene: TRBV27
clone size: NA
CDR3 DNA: TGTGCCAGCAGTCCTCCCGAGTTGTACCAAGAGACCCAGTACTTC
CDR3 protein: CASSPPELYQETQYF

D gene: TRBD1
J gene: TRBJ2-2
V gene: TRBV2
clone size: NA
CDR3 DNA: TGTGCCAGCCGGTCACAGGGGGCGTTGACCGGGGAGCTGTTTTTT
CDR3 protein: CASRSQGALTGELFF

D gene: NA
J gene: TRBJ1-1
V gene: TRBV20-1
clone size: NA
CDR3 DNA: TGCAGTGCTAGAGTACAGCCCGAAGCTTTCTTT
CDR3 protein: CSARVQPEAFF

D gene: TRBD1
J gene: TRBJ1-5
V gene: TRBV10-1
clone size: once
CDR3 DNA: TGCGCCAGCAGTGAGGTGACAGGGGGATGGCAGCCCCAGCATTTT
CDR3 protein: CASSEVTGGWQPQHF

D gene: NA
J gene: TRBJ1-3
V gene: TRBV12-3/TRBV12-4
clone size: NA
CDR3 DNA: TGTGCCAGCAGCCGAGGGATAGGAAACACCATATATTTT
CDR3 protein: CASSRGIGNTIYF

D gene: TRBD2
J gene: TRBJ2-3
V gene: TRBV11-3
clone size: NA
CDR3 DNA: TGTGCCAGCAGCTTAGGGCTAGCGGGAGGAGGAACAGATACGCAGTATTTT
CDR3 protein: CASSLGLAGGGTDTQYF

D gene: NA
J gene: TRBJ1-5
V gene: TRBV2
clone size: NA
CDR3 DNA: TGTGCCAGCACAGGTCAGGTCGGTTCCCAGCATTTT
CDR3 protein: CASTGQVGSQHF

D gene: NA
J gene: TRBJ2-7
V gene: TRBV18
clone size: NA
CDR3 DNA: TGTGCCAGCTCCTCTGGCTCCTTGAGGTCCTACGAGCAGTACTTC
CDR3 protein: CASSSGSLRSYEQYF

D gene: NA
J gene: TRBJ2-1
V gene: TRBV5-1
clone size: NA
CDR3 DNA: TGCGCCAGCAGTACGTACGGGGACTCCTACAATGAGCAGTTCTTC
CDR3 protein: CASSTYGDSYNEQFF

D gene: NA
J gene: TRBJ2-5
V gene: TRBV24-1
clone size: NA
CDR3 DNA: TGTGCCACCAGTCGTGGTCGAACTCCGGGGCAAGAGACCCAGTACTTC
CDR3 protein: CATSRGRTPGQETQYF

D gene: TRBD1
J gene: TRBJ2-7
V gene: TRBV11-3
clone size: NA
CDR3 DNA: TGTGCCAGCAGCCCCCAGACAGGGGTCCACGAGCAGTACTTC
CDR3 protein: CASSPQTGVHEQYF

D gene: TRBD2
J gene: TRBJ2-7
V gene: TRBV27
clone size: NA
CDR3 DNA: TGTGCCAGCAGTTATGGGCGGGGGTCCTACGAGCAGTACTTC
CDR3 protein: CASSYGRGSYEQYF

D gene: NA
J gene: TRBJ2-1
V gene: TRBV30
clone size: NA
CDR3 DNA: TGTGCCCGGACCGGGGTCAACAATGAGCAGTTCTTC
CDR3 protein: CARTGVNNEQFF

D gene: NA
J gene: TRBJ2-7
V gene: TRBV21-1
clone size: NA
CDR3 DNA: TGTGCCAGCAGCAAAGCGGGACTAGCGGGGGGCTACGAGCAGTACTTC
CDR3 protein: CASSKAGLAGGYEQYF

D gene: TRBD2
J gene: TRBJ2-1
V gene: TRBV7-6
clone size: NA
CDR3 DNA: TGTGCCAGCAGCTTAAACAGCGGGGCGGGGACCTACAATGAGCAGTTCTTC
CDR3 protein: CASSLNSGAGTYNEQFF

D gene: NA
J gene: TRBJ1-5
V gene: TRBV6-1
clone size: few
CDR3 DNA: TGTGCCAGCAGTGAACGGGGATATAGCAATCAGCCCCAGCATTTT
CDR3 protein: CASSERGYSNQPQHF

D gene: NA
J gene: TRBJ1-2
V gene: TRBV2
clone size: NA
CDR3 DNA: TGTGCCAGCAGGCTAAACGCAGGTGGGGGCTACACCTTC
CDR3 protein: CASRLNAGGGYTF

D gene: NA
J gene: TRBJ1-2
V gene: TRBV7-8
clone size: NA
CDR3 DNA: TGTGCCAGCAGCTTAGCGGTTAGGGGCGCCACTACGACGGGCTATGGCTACACCTTC
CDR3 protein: CASSLAVRGATTTGYGYTF

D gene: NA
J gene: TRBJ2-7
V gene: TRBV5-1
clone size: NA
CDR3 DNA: TGCGCCAGCAGCTCCCAGGGTCCCCCCAGGGCGGGGGAGCAGTACTTC
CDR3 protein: CASSSQGPPRAGEQYF

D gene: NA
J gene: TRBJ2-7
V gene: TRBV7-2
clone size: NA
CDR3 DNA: TGTGCCAGCAGCCCAGGCCCAGACTCCTACGAGCAGTACTTC
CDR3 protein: CASSPGPDSYEQYF

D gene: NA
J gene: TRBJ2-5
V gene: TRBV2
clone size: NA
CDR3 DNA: TGTGCCAGCAGTCTCTTACGGACTACTGAGGAGACCCAGTACTTC
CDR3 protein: CASSLLRTTEETQYF

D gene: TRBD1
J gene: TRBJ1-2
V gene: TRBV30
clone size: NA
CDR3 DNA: TGTGCCTGGGTTCAGGGGGGTGGCTACACCTTC
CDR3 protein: CAWVQGGGYTF

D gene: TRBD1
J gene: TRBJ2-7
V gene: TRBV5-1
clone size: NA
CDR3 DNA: TGCGCCAGCAGCCCGCGACAGGGAACCTACGAGCAGTACTTC
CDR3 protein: CASSPRQGTYEQYF

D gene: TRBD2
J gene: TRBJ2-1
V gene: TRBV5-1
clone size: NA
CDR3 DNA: TGCGCCAGCAGCTTACTAGCGGGAGTGGGCAATGAGCAGTTCTTC
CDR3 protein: CASSLLAGVGNEQFF

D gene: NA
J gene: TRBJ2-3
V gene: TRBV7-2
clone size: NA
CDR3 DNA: TGTGCCAGCAGCTCGGTATCGATGAATACGCAGTATTTT
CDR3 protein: CASSSVSMNTQYF

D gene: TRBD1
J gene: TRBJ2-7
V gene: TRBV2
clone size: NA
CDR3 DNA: TGTGCCAGCAGCCGACAGGGGCAAAACGAGCAGTACTTC
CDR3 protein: CASSRQGQNEQYF

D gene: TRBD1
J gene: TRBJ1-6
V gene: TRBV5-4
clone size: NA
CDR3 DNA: TGTGCCAGCAGCTTTACCGGGACAGGGCGATCACCCCTCCACTTT
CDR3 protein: CASSFTGTGRSPLHF

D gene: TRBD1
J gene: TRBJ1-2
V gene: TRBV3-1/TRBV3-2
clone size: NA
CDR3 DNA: TGTGCCAGCAGCCTGGGACAGGCTTACGGGCCATTCTATGGCTACACCTTC
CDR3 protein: CASSLGQAYGPFYGYTF

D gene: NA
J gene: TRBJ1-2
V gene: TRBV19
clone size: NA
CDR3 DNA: TGTGCCAGTAGGGAGGGGAATGGCTACACCTTC
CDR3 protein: CASREGNGYTF

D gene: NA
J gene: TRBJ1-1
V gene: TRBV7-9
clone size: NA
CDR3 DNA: TGTGCCAGCAGCGACCCAGGGATCACTGAAGCTTTCTTT
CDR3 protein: CASSDPGITEAFF

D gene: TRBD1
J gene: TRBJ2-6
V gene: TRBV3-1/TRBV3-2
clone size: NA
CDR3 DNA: TGTGCCAGCAGCCGCGGGACAGGGATCGTTGGGGCCAACGTCCTGACTTTC
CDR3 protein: CASSRGTGIVGANVLTF

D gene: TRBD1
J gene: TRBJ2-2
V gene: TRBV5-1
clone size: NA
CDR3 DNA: TGCGCCAGCAGCTTGGATGGGACAGAGGTCTCCGGGGAGCTGTTTTTT
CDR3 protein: CASSLDGTEVSGELFF

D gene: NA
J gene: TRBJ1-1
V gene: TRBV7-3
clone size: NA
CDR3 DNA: TGTGCCAGCAGCTTAAGGGCAGGGACTGAAGCTTTCTTT
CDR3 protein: CASSLRAGTEAFF

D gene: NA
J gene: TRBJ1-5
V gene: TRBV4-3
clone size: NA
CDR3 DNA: TGCGCCAGCAGCCTCGAAGCGGGGAATCAGCCCCAGCATTTT
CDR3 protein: CASSLEAGNQPQHF

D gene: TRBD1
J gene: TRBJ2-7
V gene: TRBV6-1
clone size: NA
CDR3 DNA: TGTGCCAGCAGTGAAGCCATGGGACAGGTGACCTACGAGCAGTACTTC
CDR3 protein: CASSEAMGQVTYEQYF

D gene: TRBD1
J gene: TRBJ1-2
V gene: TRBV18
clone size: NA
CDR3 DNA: TGTGCCAGCTCAACGCGACAGGGGGCGGACTATGGCTACACCTTC
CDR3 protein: CASSTRQGADYGYTF

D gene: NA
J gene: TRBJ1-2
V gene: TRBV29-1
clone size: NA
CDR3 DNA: TGCAGCGTTCTATCCCAGGGCGACGGCTACACCTTC
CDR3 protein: CSVLSQGDGYTF